This T cell receptor (beta chain) derives from a study of blood T cells in healthy people across ages. General study points: While age rose, TCR beta diversity per million T cells dropped in a roughly linear way. Diversity estimates drawn from one million T cells were deemed underestimates. Naive CD4+ cells and diversity were both higher in long-lived donors than in aged donors.

There are 16 residues in the CDR3. Unmatched junction bases numbered 8, after V lost 2 bases and J lost 0 bases. CDR1 SQVTM and CDR2 ANQGSEA come from the germline V gene. Isolation of PBMCs gave at least 7 million cells per sample. This clonotype was detected many times. Its antigen is currently unknown. Alongside a J-beta primer mix, a sample-barcoded 5' primer served in a second PCR lasting 7 to 11 cycles. A single record per CDR3 protein comes from TCRdb applying MiXCR to the 5' RACE reads. The sample contains roughly 1.6 million distinct CDR3 sequences, roughly 32% of which appear only once. The sample was blood. The chain is built from TRBV29-1 and TRBJ2-3, with 7 bases aligning to TRBD1. The receptor was isolated from a woman aged 25 to 39 in good health. CDR3 DNA: TGCAGCGTTGAAAGAGGGGGCAGAACTAGCACAGATACGCAGTATTTT. Residues: CSVERGGRTSTDTQYF.